This T cell receptor (beta chain) originates from a study of long-term antiretroviral therapy in people with HIV. Study-level information: Collection of the earliest samples took place about a decade ahead of the 2015 immediate-ART recommendation. Findings of the study overall: Repertoire dominance by clones expanded before ART was seen at all time points.

As regards this clone: Its antigen is unknown.

For each donor, at least one pre-ART and at least two post-ART PBMC samples were available. At the survey level, the v3.0 immunoSEQ assay was run. Sequencing was performed with immunoSEQ multiplex PCR; in TCRdb, only in-frame clones are kept and a portion is missing. The sample shows 25,000 to 35,000 clones, approximately 80% of them seen only once. This specimen consisted of unsorted PBMCs, obtained 3.1 years after starting antiretroviral therapy. The receptor was derived from a woman aged 45-60 years with HIV.

DNA of the CDR3: TGTGCCACCAGCAGAGATCGGGGGAGAGAGACCCAGTACTTC. Translating it yields CATSRDRGRETQYF. The J gene is TRBJ2-5, the V gene TRBV15; perhaps TRBD2 as D (6 bases). V dropped 0 bases and J dropped 4 bases, with 9 bases sitting between them. The CDR3 is made up of 14 amino acids. CDR1 is LNHNV and CDR2 is YYDKDF in the germline V gene (reference sequence).